This TCR beta chain was identified in a study of response to subunit inactivated influenza vaccine. Findings and limits, study-wide: The authors proposed limited new T cell recruitment per seasonal influenza vaccination.

Using its own MiXCR run on the RT-PCR reads, TCRdb lists one record per CDR3 protein. This sample has hundreds of thousands of distinct CDR3 sequences, with 15% to 20% found just once. This clonotype was counted a few times. No antigen is known for it. Trimming shortened V by 6 bases and J by 3 bases, and 5 bases separated the two germline ends. CDR3 length: 11 amino acids. Germline V gene data show CDR1 as LGHNA and CDR2 as YNFKEQ. The sequencing used CD4+ T cells sorted from PBMCs, collected 23 months after vaccination. The origin of this receptor is a man aged 45 to 70 who received an inactivated influenza vaccine. This sequence joins TRBV4-2 and TRBJ2-5, with no clear D. The DNA for the CDR3 is TGTGCCAGCAGATATGAAGAGACCCAGTACTTC. It is translated as CASRYEETQYF.